This TCR beta chain was obtained from a study of spatial heterogeneity in lung cancer. Trimming removed 8 bases from V and 6 bases from J; junction bases left unmatched: 5. CDR1 is SGHTA and CDR2 is FQGTGA in the germline V gene. This CDR3 region has 13 residues. Time point specified: sample taken at primary tumor resection. Tumor, nontumor lung or frozen PBMC supplied whole RNA, sequenced without sorting. This clonotype was recorded at least ten times. TCRdb itself ran the 5' RACE reads through MiXCR, one entry per CDR3 protein. The table lists approximately 66,000 distinct CDR3 sequences, 6.3% of them singletons.

The clonotype was recovered from a female donor with early-stage non-small cell lung cancer. The chain uses TRBV7-3 and TRBJ2-3, with 10 bases identical to TRBD1. Here the sequenced sample was PBMCs, taken at surgery. CDR3 sequence: CASGQGGTDTQYF. The CDR3 coding sequence is TGTGCCAGCGGACAGGGGGGTACGGATACGCAGTATTTT.